Listed below are T cell receptor beta chains from one sample, sequenced in a study of Graves' ophthalmopathy and Graves' hyperthyroidism. TCRdb reprocessed the multiplex PCR reads via MiXCR and lists one record per CDR3 protein. Of about 410,000 distinct CDR3 sequences listed, about 17% are singletons. Sequenced sample: peripheral blood. All receptors derive from a young woman with Graves' ophthalmopathy. Each CDR3 is given with its conserved first and last residue. Fields, in order: J gene, clone size, V gene, D gene, CDR3 DNA, CDR3 protein. D genes are given only for firm matches. Only some rows state a clone size, as once, few, many or a class for expanded clones.

TRBJ2-7,-,TRBV5-1,TRBD2,TGCGCCAGCAACTTGGTACCTAAGGGGAGGGAGAGGTCCTACGAGCAGTACTTC,CASNLVPKGRERSYEQYF
TRBJ2-5,many,TRBV30,-,TGTGCCTGGAGTGTACGGGTGGGAGAGACCCAGTACTTC,CAWSVRVGETQYF
TRBJ1-1,many,TRBV19,-,TGTGCCAGTACTTCCCTAAGTGGAAACACTGAAGCTTTCTTT,CASTSLSGNTEAFF
TRBJ2-5,many,TRBV5-1,-,TGCGCCAGCAGGAACGACCCGGCCTCGAGTAAGACCCAGTACTTC,CASRNDPASSKTQYF
TRBJ2-7,many,TRBV20-1,-,TGCAGAGCGGACAGCCCCTACGAGCAGTACTTC,CRADSPYEQYF
TRBJ1-4,-,TRBV18,-,TGTGCCAGCTCACCAGAATATAATGAAAAACTGTTTTTT,CASSPEYNEKLFF
TRBJ2-7,many,TRBV28,TRBD1,TGTGCCAGCAGCCCCGACAGGGATCTTTCCTACGAGCAGTACTTC,CASSPDRDLSYEQYF
TRBJ1-1,-,TRBV6-1,-,TGTGCCAGCAGTCAACAGAAGAACACTGAAGCTTTCTTT,CASSQQKNTEAFF
TRBJ1-6,many,TRBV19,-,TGTGCCAGTAGTGCCCTGTACGGTTCACCCCTCCACTTT,CASSALYGSPLHF
TRBJ1-5,many,TRBV12-3/TRBV12-4,TRBD1,TGTGCCAGCAGTTCGCGGACAGGTCCCAGCAATCAGCCCCAGCATTTT,CASSSRTGPSNQPQHF
TRBJ1-1,many,TRBV28,-,TGTGCCAGCAGTCTTCTAGGCGGGACCTTTCTGAACACTGAAGCTTTCTTT,CASSLLGGTFLNTEAFF
TRBJ1-3,many,TRBV19,TRBD1,TGTGCCAGTAGTATTAGGGGGCCATCTGGAAACACCATATATTTT,CASSIRGPSGNTIYF
TRBJ2-2,many,TRBV19,TRBD2,TGTGCCAGTTCTACAACCCCGAGACTAGCTGCCACCGGGGAGCTGTTTTTT,CASSTTPRLAATGELFF
TRBJ2-7,many,TRBV7-2,TRBD2,TGTGCCAGCAGCACAGTTAGCGGGAGTTTTCAAAAGCAGTACTTC,CASSTVSGSFQKQYF
TRBJ2-5,-,TRBV30,-,TGTGCCTGGAGGGGCCAGCAGAAAGAGACCCAGTACTTC,CAWRGQQKETQYF
TRBJ2-7,-,TRBV6-2/TRBV6-3,TRBD2,TGTGCCAGCACGAGGGGACTAGCGGGCGCACAGTACGAGCAGTACTTC,CASTRGLAGAQYEQYF
TRBJ1-1,-,TRBV6-2/TRBV6-3,-,TGTGCCAGCAGAACCACCCGGGGACAACCCCATACTGGCCTGAACACTGAAGCTTTCTTT,CASRTTRGQPHTGLNTEAFF
TRBJ2-1,many,TRBV10-3,-,TGTGCCTCCCTTGGGGGCGGGAGAGGGAATGAGCAGTTCTTC,CASLGGGRGNEQFF
TRBJ2-7,many,TRBV28,-,TGTGCCAGCAGTAGCCCGACAGATGTCTACGAGCAGTACTTC,CASSSPTDVYEQYF
TRBJ2-6,many,TRBV28,-,TGTGCCAGCAGCCTACAGGGCTCTGGGGCCAACGTCCTGACTTTC,CASSLQGSGANVLTF
TRBJ2-7,-,TRBV11-2,-,TGTGCCAGCAGCTTAGCCGCTAGTCTCCACGAGCAGTACTTC,CASSLAASLHEQYF
TRBJ1-5,-,TRBV7-2,-,TGTGCCAGCAGCCAAGAACAGGGTATGGGTCAGCCCCAGCATTTT,CASSQEQGMGQPQHF
TRBJ1-2,-,TRBV28,TRBD1,TGTGCCAGCAGACCTTTTCTCGGGACAGGGGGAGACTATGGCTACACCTTC,CASRPFLGTGGDYGYTF
TRBJ2-7,many,TRBV29-1,-,TGCAGCGTTGGGCTAGCGAACTACGAGCAGTACTTC,CSVGLANYEQYF
TRBJ2-2,many,TRBV28,-,TGTGCCACCGTCGAGCAGCGGATAAACACCGGGGAGCTGTTTTTT,CATVEQRINTGELFF
TRBJ2-2,many,TRBV20-1,-,TGCAGTGCCACTATACCTACAGGGCTCCGGGGCTCCGGGGAGCTGTTTTTT,CSATIPTGLRGSGELFF
TRBJ2-7,-,TRBV6-1,-,TGTGCCAGCAGTCGGGCAGGGAGAACCTACGAGCAGTACTTC,CASSRAGRTYEQYF
TRBJ1-3,many,TRBV11-3,-,TGTGCCAGCAGCTTAGTCCAGGGAGCTCGTGAAAACACCATATATTTT,CASSLVQGARENTIYF
TRBJ2-7,many,TRBV6-2/TRBV6-3,-,TGTGCCAGCAGTTACGGGGCCTTTACCTACGAGCAGTACTTC,CASSYGAFTYEQYF
TRBJ2-5,many,TRBV14,-,TGTGCCAGCAGCCAAGTGGAGACCCAGTACTTC,CASSQVETQYF
TRBJ2-7,many,TRBV19,-,TGTGCCAGTAGCCAACAAACTTCCTACGAGCAGTACTTC,CASSQQTSYEQYF
TRBJ2-7,-,TRBV5-1,-,TGCGCCAGCAGCCCCCGGGACCTTACCTACGAGCAGTACTTC,CASSPRDLTYEQYF
TRBJ2-7,many,TRBV6-5,-,TGTGCCAGCAGTTTGGACAGAGGACTCGAGCAGTACTTC,CASSLDRGLEQYF
TRBJ1-1,many,TRBV15,-,TGTGCCACCAGCAGAGCGAACAGCATGAACACTGAAGCTTTCTTT,CATSRANSMNTEAFF
TRBJ1-5,many,TRBV6-2/TRBV6-3,-,TGTGCCAGCAGTTACGGGCCTCAGCCCCAGCATTTT,CASSYGPQPQHF
TRBJ2-5,many,TRBV14,TRBD2,TGTGCCAGCAGCCCTCGGGAGGGACTAGCGGGAGTAGAGACCCAGTACTTC,CASSPREGLAGVETQYF
TRBJ1-3,few,TRBV12-3/TRBV12-4,-,TGTGCCAGCAGCGCCCAAGAGACATCTGGAAACACCATATATTTT,CASSAQETSGNTIYF
TRBJ1-5,many,TRBV6-2/TRBV6-3,TRBD1,TGTGCCAGCAGTTACGAGGAACAGGGGCCTTATAGCAATCAGCCCCAGCATTTT,CASSYEEQGPYSNQPQHF
TRBJ2-5,many,TRBV6-2/TRBV6-3,-,TGTGCCAGCAGATACCTTAGCGAGAACCTCGAGACCCAGTACTTC,CASRYLSENLETQYF
TRBJ1-1,many,TRBV12-3/TRBV12-4,-,TGTGCCAGCAGTTTAGATTCCGGGTACACAGAAGCTTTCTTT,CASSLDSGYTEAFF
TRBJ1-5,many,TRBV6-5,-,TGTGCCAGCAGGGTGGACAGTGCTTGGTCCCAGCATTTT,CASRVDSAWSQHF
TRBJ1-1,many,TRBV28,-,TGTGCCAGCAGCGATGGAGGCATGAACACTGAAGCTTTCTTT,CASSDGGMNTEAFF
TRBJ2-2,many,TRBV29-1,-,TGCAGCGTTGGAGGCAGGGGGAACACCGGGGAGCTGTTTTTT,CSVGGRGNTGELFF
TRBJ2-4,many,TRBV28,-,TGTGCCAGCAGTTTATTGACAGTGGACATTCAGTACTTC,CASSLLTVDIQYF
TRBJ2-5,many,TRBV5-4,-,TGTGCCAGCAGCTTTAGGGGGGGAGAGACCCAGTACTTC,CASSFRGGETQYF
TRBJ1-1,few,TRBV7-9,TRBD1,TGTGCCAGCAGCCCCGAAGGGGGCTTGACTGAAGCTTTCTTT,CASSPEGGLTEAFF
TRBJ1-1,-,TRBV5-1,-,TGCGCCAGCAGCCTCGCAGGGAATTTAAACACTGAAGCTTTCTTT,CASSLAGNLNTEAFF
TRBJ2-7,few,TRBV15,TRBD2,TGTGCCACCAGCAGAGACCAAGGGAATAGCGGGAGGTACGAGCAGTACTTC,CATSRDQGNSGRYEQYF